Below, 3 T cell receptor beta chains from the same sample are listed, as sequenced in a study of T-cell memory formation after mild COVID-19. Using its own MiXCR run on the 5' RACE reads, TCRdb lists one record per CDR3 protein. Of roughly 560,000 distinct CDR3 sequences in the sample, about a fifth were seen once. Sample: PBMCs or a T cell subset sorted from them (not recorded which). Receptors were obtained from an adult woman who had mild COVID-19 (a few samples of this study predate the infection). Cell type and time point are not known.

This clonotype has more than one count but fewer than ten. The J gene is TRBJ2-7, the V gene TRBV14; D is ambiguous. Germline values: CDR1 SGHDN, CDR2 FVKESK. V dropped 2 bases and J dropped 2 bases, with 13 bases sitting between them. This CDR3 is 15 amino acids long. CDR3 bases: TGTGCCAGCAGCCAATGGCCCCACGGTACCTACGAGCAGTACTTC. Its protein is CASSQWPHGTYEQYF.

The CDR3, as DNA: TGTGCCAGCAGCGGAAGTGTCCGAAGTTTGAACACTGAAGCTTTCTTT. Its protein product is CASSGSVRSLNTEAFF. The gene calls are TRBV16 and TRBJ1-1; D gene uncertain. Trimming took 5 bases from V and 0 from J, leaving 16 bases between them. CDR1 and CDR2 from the germline V gene are KGHSY and FQNENV. This CDR3 is 16 amino acids long.

This clonotype was found a few times. The chain recombines TRBV7-9 with TRBJ1-1, with a tentative D call TRBD1 (6 bases). The V gene lost 5 bases and the J gene lost 1 base, with 14 bases spanning the gap. The CDR3 covers 15 residues. Germline CDR1 is SEHNR and CDR2 is FQNEAQ (reference sequence). The CDR3: CASSERWDKNTEAFF. The CDR3 nucleotides are TGTGCCAGCAGCGAGAGGTGGGACAAGAACACTGAAGCTTTCTTT.